This TCR beta chain came from a study of Ad26.COV2.S vaccination and SARS-CoV-2 variants. Study-wide background: Ad26.COV2.S was injected intramuscularly once or twice, 56 days apart.

The V gene end was trimmed by 5 bases and the J gene end by 4 bases; junction bases not matched to a gene: 12. CDR3 length: 16 amino acids. Germline assignment: CDR1 SGHAT and CDR2 FQNNGV. For this clone: No antigen is known for it.

Whole-study findings and limits: Marked by substantial breadth, spike-specific CD8+ and CD4+ T cell responses were reportedly seen after vaccination. Total T cell responses were possibly underestimated by TCR breadth and depth analyses. Placebo recipients showed lower spike-specific TCR breadth than vaccinees.

TCRdb's table, derived via immunoSEQ multiplex PCR, lists solely in-frame clones and lacks some. Found here are under 600,000 clones, roughly 87% of them singletons; the top ten hold 1.7%. Treatment meaning: around 19 received Ad26.COV2.S at low or high dose, single or two shots; 5 received placebo; per-sample allocation not given. After the first vaccine or placebo injection, samples were drawn on day 63. This sequence originates from a person aged 18-60 years who received the Ad26.COV2.S COVID-19 vaccine or a placebo. The rearrangement uses TRBV11-2 and TRBJ2-5; TRBD2 agrees at 8 bases. The sample here was peripheral blood, taken in a trial of Ad26.COV2.S vaccine versus placebo. This chain's CDR3 is CASSELSGGRAETQYF. DNA for the CDR3: TGTGCCAGCAGCGAATTATCGGGGGGGCGGGCAGAGACCCAGTACTTC.